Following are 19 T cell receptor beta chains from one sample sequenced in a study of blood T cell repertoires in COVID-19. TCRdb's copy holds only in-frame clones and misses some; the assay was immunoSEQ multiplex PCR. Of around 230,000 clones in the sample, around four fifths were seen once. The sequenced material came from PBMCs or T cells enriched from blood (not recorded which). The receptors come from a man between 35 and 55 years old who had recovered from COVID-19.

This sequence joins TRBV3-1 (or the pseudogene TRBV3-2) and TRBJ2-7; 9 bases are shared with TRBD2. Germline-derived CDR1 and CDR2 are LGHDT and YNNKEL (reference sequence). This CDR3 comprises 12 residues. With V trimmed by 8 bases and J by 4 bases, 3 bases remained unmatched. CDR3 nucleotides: TGTGCCAGCGAGGGACTAGCTTACGAGCAGTACTTC. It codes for CASEGLAYEQYF.

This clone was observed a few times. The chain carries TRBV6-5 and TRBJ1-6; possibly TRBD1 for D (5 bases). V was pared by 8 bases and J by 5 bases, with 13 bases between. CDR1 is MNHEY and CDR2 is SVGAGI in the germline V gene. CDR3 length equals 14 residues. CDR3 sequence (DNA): TGTGCCAGCGCGCGGGACGGGAATAATTCACCCCTCCACTTT. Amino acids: CASARDGNNSPLHF.

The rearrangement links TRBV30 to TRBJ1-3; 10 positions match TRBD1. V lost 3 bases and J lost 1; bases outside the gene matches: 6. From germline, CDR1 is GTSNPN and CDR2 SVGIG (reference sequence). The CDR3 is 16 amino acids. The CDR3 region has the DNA TGTGCCTGGAGGGCCCGGGACAGGGGATCTGGAAACACCATATATTTT. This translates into CAWRARDRGSGNTIYF.

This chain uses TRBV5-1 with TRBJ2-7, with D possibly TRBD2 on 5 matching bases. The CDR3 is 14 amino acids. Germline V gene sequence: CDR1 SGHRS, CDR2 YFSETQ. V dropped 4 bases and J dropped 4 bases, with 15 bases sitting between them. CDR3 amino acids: CASSPNPREYEQYF. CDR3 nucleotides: TGCGCCAGCAGCCCAAACCCCCGGGAATACGAGCAGTACTTC.

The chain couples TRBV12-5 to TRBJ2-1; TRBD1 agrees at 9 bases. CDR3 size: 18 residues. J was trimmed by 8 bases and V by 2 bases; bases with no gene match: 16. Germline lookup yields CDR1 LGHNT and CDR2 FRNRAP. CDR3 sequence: CASGLPLSGTGPVDEQFF. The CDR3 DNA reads TGTGCTAGTGGTTTGCCGCTGTCTGGGACAGGGCCTGTGGATGAGCAGTTCTTC.

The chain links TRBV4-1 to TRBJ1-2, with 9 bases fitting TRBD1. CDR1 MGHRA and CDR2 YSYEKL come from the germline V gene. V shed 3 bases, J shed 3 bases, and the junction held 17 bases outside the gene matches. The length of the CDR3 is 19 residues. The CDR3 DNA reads TGCGCCAGCAGCCATCCCTCGGGAGGGGACAGGGTGGACTACTATGGCTACACCTTC. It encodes CASSHPSGGDRVDYYGYTF.

This chain's CDR3 is CASSLGGTVGTEAFF. The DNA for the CDR3 is TGTGCCAGCAGTTTAGGGGGGACAGTGGGCACTGAAGCTTTCTTT. The chain joins TRBV28 to TRBJ1-1; 7 nucleotides line up with TRBD1. Germline trimming cut 2 bases from V and 4 bases from J; bases unmatched to any gene: 7. The CDR3 is made up of 15 amino acids. CDR1 MDHEN and CDR2 SYDVKM come from the germline V gene. Full variable domain (outside the CDR3, taken from reference TRBV28 and TRBJ1-1): DVKVTQSSRYLVKRTGEKVFLECVQDMDHENMFWYRQDPGLGLRLIYFSYDVKMKEKGDIPEGYSVSREKKERFSLILESASTNQTSMYLCASSLGGTVGTEAFFGQGTRLTVV.

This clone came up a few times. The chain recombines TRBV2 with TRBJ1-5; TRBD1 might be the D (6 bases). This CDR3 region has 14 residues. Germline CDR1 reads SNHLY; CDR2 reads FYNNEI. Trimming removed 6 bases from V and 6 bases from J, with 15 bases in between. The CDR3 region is CASRAQGGGQPQHF. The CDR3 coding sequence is TGTGCCAGCAGGGCACAGGGTGGGGGTCAGCCCCAGCATTTT.

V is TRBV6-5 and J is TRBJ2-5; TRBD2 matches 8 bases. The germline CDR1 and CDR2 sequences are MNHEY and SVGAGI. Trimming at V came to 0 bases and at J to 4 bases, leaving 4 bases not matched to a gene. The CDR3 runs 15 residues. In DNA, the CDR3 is TGTGCCAGCAGTTACTCGGGGCTAGCGGGAGAGACCCAGTACTTC. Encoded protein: CASSYSGLAGETQYF.

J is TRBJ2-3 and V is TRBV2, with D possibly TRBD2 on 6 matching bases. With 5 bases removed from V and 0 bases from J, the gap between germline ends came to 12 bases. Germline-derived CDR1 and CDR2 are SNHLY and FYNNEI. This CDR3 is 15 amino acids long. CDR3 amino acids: CASSPGGPSTDTQYF. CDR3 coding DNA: TGTGCCAGCAGTCCCGGGGGTCCGAGCACAGATACGCAGTATTTT.

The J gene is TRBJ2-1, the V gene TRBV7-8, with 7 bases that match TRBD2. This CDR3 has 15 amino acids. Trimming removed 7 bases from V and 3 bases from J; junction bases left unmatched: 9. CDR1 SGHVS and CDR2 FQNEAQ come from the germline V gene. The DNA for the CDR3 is TGTGCCAGCACTCTGAGGGGAGGGGTCTACAATGAGCAGTTCTTC. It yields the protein CASTLRGGVYNEQFF.

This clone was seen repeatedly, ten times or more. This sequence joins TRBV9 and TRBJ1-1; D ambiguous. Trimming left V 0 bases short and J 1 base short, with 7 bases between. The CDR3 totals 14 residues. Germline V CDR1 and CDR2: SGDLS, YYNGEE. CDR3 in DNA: TGTGCCAGCAGCGTAGCGCCGGGGAACACTGAAGCTTTCTTT. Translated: CASSVAPGNTEAFF.

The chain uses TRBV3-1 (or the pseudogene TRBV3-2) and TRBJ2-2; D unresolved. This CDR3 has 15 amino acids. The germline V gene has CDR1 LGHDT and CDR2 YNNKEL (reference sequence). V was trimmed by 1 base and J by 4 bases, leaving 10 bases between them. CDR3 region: CASSQAPVVTGELFF. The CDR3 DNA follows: TGTGCCAGCAGCCAAGCCCCCGTAGTCACCGGGGAGCTGTTTTTT.

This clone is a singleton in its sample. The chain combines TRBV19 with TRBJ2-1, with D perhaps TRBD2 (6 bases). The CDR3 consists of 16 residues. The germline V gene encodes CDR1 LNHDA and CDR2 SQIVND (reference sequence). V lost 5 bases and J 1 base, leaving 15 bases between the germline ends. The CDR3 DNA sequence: TGTGCCAGTAGTGTACTCTCCGGGGGTTCCTACAATGAGCAGTTCTTC. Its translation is CASSVLSGGSYNEQFF.

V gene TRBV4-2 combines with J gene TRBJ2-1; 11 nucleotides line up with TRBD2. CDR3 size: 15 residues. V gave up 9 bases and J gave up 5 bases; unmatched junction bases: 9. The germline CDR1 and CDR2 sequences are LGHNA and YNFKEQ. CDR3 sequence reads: CARSHGTSGDNEQFF. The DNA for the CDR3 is TGTGCCAGGTCGCACGGGACTAGCGGCGACAATGAGCAGTTCTTC.

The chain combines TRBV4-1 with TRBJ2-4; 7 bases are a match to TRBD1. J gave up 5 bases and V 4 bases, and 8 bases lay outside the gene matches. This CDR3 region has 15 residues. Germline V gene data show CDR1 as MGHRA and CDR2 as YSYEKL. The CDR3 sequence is CASSRHTGVQNIQYF. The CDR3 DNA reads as TGCGCCAGCAGCCGCCACACAGGGGTGCAAAACATTCAGTACTTC.

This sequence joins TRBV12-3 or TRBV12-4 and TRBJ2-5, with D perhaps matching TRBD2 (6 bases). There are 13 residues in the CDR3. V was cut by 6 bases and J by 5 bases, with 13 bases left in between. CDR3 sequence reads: CASRRGVGETQYF. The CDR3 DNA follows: TGTGCCAGCAGGCGGGGAGTCGGGGAGACCCAGTACTTC.

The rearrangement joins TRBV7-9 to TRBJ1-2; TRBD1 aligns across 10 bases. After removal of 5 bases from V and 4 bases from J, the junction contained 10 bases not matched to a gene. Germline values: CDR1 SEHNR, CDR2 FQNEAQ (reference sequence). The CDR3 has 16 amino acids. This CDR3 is CASSAARDRGTYGYTF. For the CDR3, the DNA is TGTGCCAGCAGCGCAGCGAGGGACAGGGGAACCTATGGCTACACCTTC.

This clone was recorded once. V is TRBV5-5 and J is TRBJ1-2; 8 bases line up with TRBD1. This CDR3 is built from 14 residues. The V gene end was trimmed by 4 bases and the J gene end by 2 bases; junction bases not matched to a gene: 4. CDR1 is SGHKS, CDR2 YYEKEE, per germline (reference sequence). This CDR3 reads CASSLDRANYGYTF. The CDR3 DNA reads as TGTGCCAGCAGCCTGGACAGGGCCAACTATGGCTACACCTTC.